This T cell receptor (beta chain) is from a study of PD-1 blockade in classical Hodgkin lymphoma. Study observations and caveats: Complete responders possessed baseline diversity comparable to newly diagnosed patients. The drivers behind the repertoire differences, possibly disease activity or prior therapy, remain undefined.

Only in-frame clones appear in the TCRdb table, and some are missing; sequencing was by immunoSEQ multiplex PCR. The sample yields more than 90,000 clones, roughly 78% seen once. Time point reported: cycle 4 day 1 (C4D1), after about 6 weeks of nivolumab. Following autologous stem cell transplantation, relapse occurred in every patient, and exposure to brentuximab vedotin varied. Best overall response was complete response, partial response or progressive disease in these relapsed/refractory classical Hodgkin lymphoma patients. Trimming left V 3 bases short and J 8 bases short, with 20 bases between. This CDR3 has 16 residues. Germline assignment: CDR1 KGHSH and CDR2 LQKENI. In regard to this clone: Its matching antigen is unknown.

The input for sequencing was peripheral blood mononuclear cells (PBMCs), taken before the fourth cycle of nivolumab. J is TRBJ1-5 and V is TRBV18, with D perhaps matching TRBD1 (5 bases). The receptor was isolated from a human donor with classical Hodgkin lymphoma. CDR3 bases: TGTGCCAGCTCACCGCTGGGTGGGGGAGGTTTGGAGCCCCAGCATTTT. Its protein product is CASSPLGGGGLEPQHF.